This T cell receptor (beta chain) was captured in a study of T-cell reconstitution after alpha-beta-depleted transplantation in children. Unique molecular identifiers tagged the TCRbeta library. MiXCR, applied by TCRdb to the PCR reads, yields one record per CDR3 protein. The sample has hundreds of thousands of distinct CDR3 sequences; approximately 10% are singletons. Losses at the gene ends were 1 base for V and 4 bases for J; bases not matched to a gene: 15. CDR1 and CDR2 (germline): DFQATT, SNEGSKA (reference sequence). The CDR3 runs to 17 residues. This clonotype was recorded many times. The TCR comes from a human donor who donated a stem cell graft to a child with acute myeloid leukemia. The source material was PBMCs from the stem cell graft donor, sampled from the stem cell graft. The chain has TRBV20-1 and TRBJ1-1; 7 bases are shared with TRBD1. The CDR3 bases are TGCAGTGCTAGAGCCCATCGAGCCAGGGGGGTTGGCACTGAAGCTTTCTTT. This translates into CSARAHRARGVGTEAFF.